This T cell receptor beta chain was identified in a study of human T cells and chemical hapten exposure. Study-level results: Clustering by CDR3 similarity yielded significantly more large clusters from expanded TCRs than controls.

V was clipped by 4 bases and J by 5 bases; unmatched bases: 7. The germline V gene has CDR1 SGHRS and CDR2 YFSETQ. This CDR3 contains 16 residues. A single record per CDR3 protein comes from TCRdb applying MiXCR to the RACE reads. This sample has around 120,000 distinct CDR3 sequences, with approximately 13% found just once. This clonotype appeared many times. What it binds is unknown. The time point denotes: pre-sensitization, week 0. Sample treatment: therapeutic diphenylcyclopropenone sensitization with weekly scalp DPC. Donation of samples came from alopecia patients who were 18 to 70 years old and suitable for DPC.

J is TRBJ2-2 and V is TRBV5-1; TRBD1 matches at 11 bases. The material sequenced was whole blood, taken in connection with sensitization to the hapten diphenylcyclopropenone (DPC). This TCR was recovered from a woman aged 18 to 35 with alopecia areata. Some clones in this sample may be carry-over from other donors' samples. The CDR3 here is CASSIGQGAKTGELFF. CDR3 DNA sequence: TGCGCCAGCAGCATCGGACAGGGGGCAAAAACCGGGGAGCTGTTTTTT.